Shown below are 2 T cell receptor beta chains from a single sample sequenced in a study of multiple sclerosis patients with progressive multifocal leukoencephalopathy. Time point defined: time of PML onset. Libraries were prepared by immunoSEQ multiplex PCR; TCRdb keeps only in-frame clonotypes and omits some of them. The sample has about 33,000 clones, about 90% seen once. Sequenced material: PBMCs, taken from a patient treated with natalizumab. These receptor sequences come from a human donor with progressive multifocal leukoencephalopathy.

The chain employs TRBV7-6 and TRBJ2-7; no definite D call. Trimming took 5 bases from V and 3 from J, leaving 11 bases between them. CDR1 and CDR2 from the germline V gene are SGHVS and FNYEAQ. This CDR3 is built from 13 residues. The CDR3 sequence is CASSPPSNYEQYF. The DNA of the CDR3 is TGTGCCAGCAGCCCCCCCTCGAACTACGAGCAGTACTTC.

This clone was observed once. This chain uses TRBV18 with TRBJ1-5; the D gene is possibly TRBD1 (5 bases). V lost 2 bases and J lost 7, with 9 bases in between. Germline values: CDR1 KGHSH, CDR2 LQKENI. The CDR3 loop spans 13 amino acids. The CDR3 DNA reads TGTGCCAGCTCACCAGGGACGGAACAGCCCCAGCATTTT. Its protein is CASSPGTEQPQHF.